What follows describes a single TCR beta chain. Its antigen is not identified. This sample was taken from a study of Graves' ophthalmopathy and Graves' hyperthyroidism. Study-wide results and caveats: In blood appeared most of the expanded thyroid clonotypes whose frequency exceeded 0.001. With roughly 65% sensitivity and over 72% specificity, the model predicted ophthalmopathy progression.

Amplification of the TCR beta CDR3 regions used RNA transcripts (as template). Second-round multiplex PCR came after first-round RT-PCR with HTBI primers. In TCRdb, the multiplex PCR reads were re-called with MiXCR into one record per CDR3 protein. Of hundreds of thousands of distinct CDR3 sequences listed, about 40% are singletons. The diagnostic workup employed clinical symptoms, serum thyroxine, TRAb, thyroid ultrasound and orbital computed tomography. The germline V gene encodes CDR1 LNHDA and CDR2 SQIVND (reference sequence). After removal of 3 bases from V and 5 bases from J, the junction contained 6 bases not matched to a gene. The CDR3 loop spans 15 amino acids.

This TCR derives from an adult man with Graves' ophthalmopathy. The sample taken for sequencing was peripheral blood. The rearrangement joins TRBV19 to TRBJ2-2; TRBD2 agrees at 7 bases. CDR3 DNA sequence: TGTGCCAGTAGTATTCGGGACTACGAGACCGGGGAGCTGTTTTTT. Protein sequence: CASSIRDYETGELFF. The whole variable domain, remainder taken from reference TRBV19 and TRBJ2-2, is DGGITQSPKYLFRKEGQNVTLSCEQNLNHDAMYWYRQDPGQGLRLIYYSQIVNDFQKGDIAEGYSVSREKKESFPLTVTSAQKNPTAFYLCASSIRDYETGELFFGEGSRLTVL.